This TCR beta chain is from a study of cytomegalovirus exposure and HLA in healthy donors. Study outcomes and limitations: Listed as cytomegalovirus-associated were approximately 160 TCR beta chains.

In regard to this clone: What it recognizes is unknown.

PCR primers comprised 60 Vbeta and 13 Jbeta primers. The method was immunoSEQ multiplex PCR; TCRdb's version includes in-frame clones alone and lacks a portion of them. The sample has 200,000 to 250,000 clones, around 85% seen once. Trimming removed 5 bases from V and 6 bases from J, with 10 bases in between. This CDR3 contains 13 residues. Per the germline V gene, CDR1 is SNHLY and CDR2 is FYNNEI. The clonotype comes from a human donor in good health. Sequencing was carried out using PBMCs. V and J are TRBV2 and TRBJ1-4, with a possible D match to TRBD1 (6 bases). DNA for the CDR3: TGTGCCAGCAGTCCTAGACAGGATGAAAAACTGTTTTTT. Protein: CASSPRQDEKLFF.